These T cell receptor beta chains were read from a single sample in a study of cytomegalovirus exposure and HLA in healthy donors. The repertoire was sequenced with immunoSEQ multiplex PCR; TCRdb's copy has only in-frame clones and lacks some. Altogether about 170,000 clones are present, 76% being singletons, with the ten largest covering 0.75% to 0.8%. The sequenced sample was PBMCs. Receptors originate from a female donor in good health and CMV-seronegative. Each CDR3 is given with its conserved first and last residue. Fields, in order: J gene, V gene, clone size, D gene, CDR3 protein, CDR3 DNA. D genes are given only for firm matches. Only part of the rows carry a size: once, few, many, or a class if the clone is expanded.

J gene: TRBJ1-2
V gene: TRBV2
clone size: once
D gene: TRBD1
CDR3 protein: CASSWDRGQGYTF
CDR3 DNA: TGTGCCAGCAGTTGGGACAGGGGGCAGGGCTACACCTTC

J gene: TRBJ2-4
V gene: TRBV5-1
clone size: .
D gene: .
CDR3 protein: CASSPLPGAKNSQYF
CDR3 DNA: TGCGCCAGCAGTCCCCTTCCAGGGGCCAAAAACAGTCAGTACTTC

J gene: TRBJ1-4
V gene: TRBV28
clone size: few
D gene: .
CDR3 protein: CASRLNEKLFF
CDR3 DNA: TGTGCCAGCAGACTTAATGAAAAACTGTTTTTT

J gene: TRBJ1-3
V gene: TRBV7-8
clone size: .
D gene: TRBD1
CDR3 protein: CASSRGLGYTIYF
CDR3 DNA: TGTGCCAGCAGCAGGGGGCTAGGGTACACCATATATTTT

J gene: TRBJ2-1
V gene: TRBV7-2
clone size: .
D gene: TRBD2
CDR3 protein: CASSQSPAGGYEQFF
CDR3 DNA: TGTGCCAGCAGCCAAAGTCCAGCGGGGGGGTATGAGCAGTTCTTC

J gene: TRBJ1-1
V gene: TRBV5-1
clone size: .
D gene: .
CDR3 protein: CASSTRRVGDTEAFF
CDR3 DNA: TGCGCCAGCAGCACGAGGAGGGTGGGGGACACTGAAGCTTTCTTT

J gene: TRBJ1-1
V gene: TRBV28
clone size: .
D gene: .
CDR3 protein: CASSPGGGDTEAFF
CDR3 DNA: TGTGCCAGCAGCCCCGGCGGGGGGGACACTGAAGCTTTCTTT

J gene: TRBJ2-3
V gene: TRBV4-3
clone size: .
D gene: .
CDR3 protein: CASSLQSGSTDTQYF
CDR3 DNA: TGCGCCAGCAGCCTTCAATCGGGGTCGACAGATACGCAGTATTTT

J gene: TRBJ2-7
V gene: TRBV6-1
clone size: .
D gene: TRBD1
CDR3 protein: CASSLDRGLYEQYF
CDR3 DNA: TGTGCCAGCAGCTTAGACAGGGGGCTCTACGAGCAGTACTTC

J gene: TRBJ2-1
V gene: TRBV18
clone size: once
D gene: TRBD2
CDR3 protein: CASSQLAALNEQFF
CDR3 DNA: TGTGCCAGCTCCCAACTAGCGGCCCTTAATGAGCAGTTCTTC

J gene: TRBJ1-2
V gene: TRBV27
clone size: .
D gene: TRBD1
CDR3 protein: CASSSGTGEYYGYTF
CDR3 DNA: TGTGCCAGCAGTTCCGGGACAGGGGAATACTATGGCTACACCTTC

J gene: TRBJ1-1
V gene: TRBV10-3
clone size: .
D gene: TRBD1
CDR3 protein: CAIRGRGASEAFF
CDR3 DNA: TGTGCCATCAGGGGCAGGGGGGCGTCTGAAGCTTTCTTT

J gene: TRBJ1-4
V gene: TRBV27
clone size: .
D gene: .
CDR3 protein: CASTPTGFEEKLFF
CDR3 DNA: TGTGCCAGCACCCCGACAGGTTTTGAAGAAAAACTGTTTTTT

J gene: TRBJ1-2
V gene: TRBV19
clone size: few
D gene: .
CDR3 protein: CASTQIGGRIYGYTF
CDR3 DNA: TGTGCCAGTACCCAGATTGGGGGCCGAATCTATGGCTACACCTTC

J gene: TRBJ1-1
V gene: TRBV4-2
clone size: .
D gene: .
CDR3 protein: CASSIGAYGYTEAFF
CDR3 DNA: TGTGCCAGCAGTATCGGAGCATACGGGTACACTGAAGCTTTCTTT

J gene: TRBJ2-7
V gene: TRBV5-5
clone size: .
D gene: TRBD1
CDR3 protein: CASSLGPGTGPYEQYF
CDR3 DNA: TGTGCCAGCAGCTTGGGTCCCGGGACAGGGCCCTACGAGCAGTACTTC

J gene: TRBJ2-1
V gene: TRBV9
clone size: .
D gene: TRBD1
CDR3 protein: CASSVLPTGGHEQFF
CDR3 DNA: TGTGCCAGCAGCGTACTCCCAACAGGGGGTCATGAGCAGTTCTTC

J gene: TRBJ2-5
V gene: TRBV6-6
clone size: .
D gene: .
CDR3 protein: CASTPAGQETQYF
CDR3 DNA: TGTGCCAGCACCCCGGCAGGGCAAGAGACCCAGTACTTC

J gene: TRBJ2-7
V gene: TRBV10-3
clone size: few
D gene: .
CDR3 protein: CAIGYRDTTGEQYF
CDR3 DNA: TGTGCCATCGGGTACCGGGACACGACCGGCGAGCAGTACTTC

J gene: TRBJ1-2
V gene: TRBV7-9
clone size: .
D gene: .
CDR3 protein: CASSITGNYTF
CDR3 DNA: TGTGCCAGCAGCATAACAGGGAACTACACCTTC

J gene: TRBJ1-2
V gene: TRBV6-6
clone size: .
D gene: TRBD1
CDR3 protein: CASSVGQGANYGYTF
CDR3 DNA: TGTGCCAGCAGTGTGGGACAGGGGGCTAACTATGGCTACACCTTC

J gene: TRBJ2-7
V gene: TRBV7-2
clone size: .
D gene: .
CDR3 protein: CASSLSLSGYEQYF
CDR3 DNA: TGTGCCAGCAGCTTAAGTTTATCGGGCTACGAGCAGTACTTC

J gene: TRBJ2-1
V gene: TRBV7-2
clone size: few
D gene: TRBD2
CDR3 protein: CASSYGASGYNEQFF
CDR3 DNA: TGTGCCAGCAGTTACGGGGCTAGCGGGTACAATGAGCAGTTCTTC

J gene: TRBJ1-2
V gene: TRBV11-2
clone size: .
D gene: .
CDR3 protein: CASSFLTRQAGYGYTF
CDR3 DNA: TGTGCCAGCAGCTTTTTAACAAGGCAGGCCGGCTATGGCTACACCTTC

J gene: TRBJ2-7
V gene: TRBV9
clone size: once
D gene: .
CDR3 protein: CASSPEPGENYEQYF
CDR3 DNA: TGTGCCAGCAGCCCAGAACCAGGGGAGAATTACGAGCAGTACTTC

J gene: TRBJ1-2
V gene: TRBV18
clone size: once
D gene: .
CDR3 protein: CASSPAAGQNYGYTF
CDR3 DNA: TGTGCCAGCTCACCTGCTGCAGGGCAAAACTATGGCTACACCTTC

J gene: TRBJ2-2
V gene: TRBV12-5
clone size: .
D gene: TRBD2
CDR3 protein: CASGFPSGGANTGELFF
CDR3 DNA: TGTGCTAGTGGTTTCCCTAGCGGGGGGGCCAACACCGGGGAGCTGTTTTTT

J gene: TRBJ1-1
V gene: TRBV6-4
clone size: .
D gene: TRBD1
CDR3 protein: CASSEQGTGNTEAFF
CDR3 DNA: TGTGCCAGCAGTGAACAGGGGACAGGGAACACTGAAGCTTTCTTT

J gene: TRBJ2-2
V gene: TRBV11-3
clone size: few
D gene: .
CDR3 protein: CASSLRGGGELFF
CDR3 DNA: TGTGCCAGCAGCTTGCGCGGAGGGGGGGAGCTGTTTTTT